These 21 T cell receptor beta chains were sequenced from one sample in a study of T cell repertoires and HLA-DP antigens. No antigen has been assigned to these receptors. This table comes from immunoSEQ multiplex PCR, and its TCRdb copy is limited to in-frame clones, with some not included. The sample records about 73,000 clones, over 75% being singletons. The sequencing input was CD4+ T cells from PBMCs. These receptors originate from a man aged 60 to 75 in good health and CMV-seronegative.

The genes are TRBV5-1 and TRBJ2-2, with TRBD2 matching over 7 bases. There are 15 residues in the CDR3. The germline V gene has CDR1 SGHRS and CDR2 YFSETQ. The junction had 13 bases not matched to a gene; V was cut back by 8 bases and J by 6 bases. CDR3 in amino acids: CARHSGGSIPGELFF. The CDR3, as DNA: TGCGCCAGACACTCGGGAGGTTCTATCCCCGGGGAGCTGTTTTTT.

This clone occurred once. The rearrangement uses TRBV28 and TRBJ1-1, with a possible D match to TRBD1 (6 bases). Germline-derived CDR1 and CDR2 are MDHEN and SYDVKM. The CDR3 is made up of 15 amino acids. Trimming stripped 5 bases from V and 3 bases from J, with 16 bases between. The CDR3, as DNA: TGTGCCAGCAGTATCTCAGGGGCGAAGTACACTGAAGCTTTCTTT. It specifies CASSISGAKYTEAFF.

The chain is built from TRBV30 and TRBJ1-2; D is possibly TRBD1 (6 bases). Per germline, CDR1 GTSNPN and CDR2 SVGIG (reference sequence). V was trimmed by 0 bases and J by 14 bases, leaving 13 bases between them. This CDR3 has 11 residues. The CDR3 protein is CAWSVGGAGTF. In nucleotides, the CDR3 is TGTGCCTGGAGTGTAGGGGGGGCCGGGACCTTC.

This chain joins TRBV7-6 and TRBJ2-2, with 12 bases matching TRBD1. The V gene end was trimmed by 5 bases and the J gene end by 7 bases; junction bases not matched to a gene: 11. CDR3 length: 17 amino acids. Per the germline V gene, CDR1 is SGHVS and CDR2 is FNYEAQ. DNA for the CDR3: TGTGCCAGCAGCCCGTCGGGGACAGGGGGCCTCAACGGGGAGCTGTTTTTT. Its translation is CASSPSGTGGLNGELFF.

This rearrangement joins TRBV7-2 to TRBJ2-7; D is possibly TRBD2 (6 bases). CDR1 and CDR2 (germline): SGHTA, FQGNSA. Trimming shortened V by 4 bases and J by 0 bases, and 10 bases separated the two germline ends. The CDR3 totals 14 residues. The CDR3 DNA follows: TGTGCCAGCAGCTGGAGGGAGAGCTCCTACGAGCAGTACTTC. Translation gives CASSWRESSYEQYF.

V gene TRBV5-5 combines with J gene TRBJ2-5; D is tentatively TRBD1 or TRBD2 (5 bases each). Trimming removed 0 bases at V and 2 bases at J, with 8 bases between. Germline CDR1 reads SGHKS; CDR2 reads YYEKEE (reference sequence). The CDR3 loop spans 14 amino acids. CDR3 nucleotides: TGTGCCAGCAGCTTGGGACAGCGGCAAGAGACCCAGTACTTC. Encoded protein: CASSLGQRQETQYF.

The J gene is TRBJ1-2, the V gene TRBV7-6; D not certain. V lost 5 bases and J 3 bases, leaving 10 bases between the germline ends. This CDR3 comprises 13 residues. The germline gives CDR1 SGHVS, CDR2 FNYEAQ. In nucleotides, the CDR3 is TGTGCCAGCAGCGCAGGACCCGACTATGGCTACACCTTC. It is translated as CASSAGPDYGYTF.

This clone was detected only once. CDR3 coding DNA: TGTGCCAGCAGCGTAGCGGGGACTCCGAGGGAAAAACTGTTTTTT. Its translation: CASSVAGTPREKLFF. The rearrangement joins TRBV9 to TRBJ1-4; D is possibly TRBD1 (5 bases). CDR1 and CDR2 from the germline V gene are SGDLS and YYNGEE. CDR3 size: 15 residues. With 0 bases removed from V and 8 bases from J, the gap between germline ends came to 14 bases.

V is TRBV7-9 and J is TRBJ2-7; D remains ambiguous. CDR3 length: 14 residues. Germline V gene lookup returns CDR1 SEHNR and CDR2 FQNEAQ (reference sequence). With 5 bases removed from V and 0 bases from J, the gap between germline ends came to 11 bases. CDR3 loop: CASSPDGYSYEQYF. The CDR3 bases are TGTGCCAGCAGCCCGGACGGATACTCCTACGAGCAGTACTTC.

In its sample, this clone was seen a few times. The V and J genes are TRBV7-2 and TRBJ1-5; D unresolved. V was shortened by 4 bases and J by 0 bases, with 7 bases between the two germline ends. Per the germline V gene, CDR1 is SGHTA and CDR2 is FQGNSA. The CDR3 has 14 amino acids. The CDR3 coding sequence is TGTGCCAGCAGCTGGGGATATAGCAATCAGCCCCAGCATTTT. It specifies CASSWGYSNQPQHF.

The V call is TRBV27, the J call TRBJ1-4; TRBD1 matches at 7 bases. The length of the CDR3 is 14 residues. V gave up 8 bases and J gave up 4 bases; unmatched junction bases: 7. Looked up from germline, CDR1 is MNHEY and CDR2 is SMNVEV (reference sequence). The CDR3 region has the DNA TGTGCCAGCCGGAGACAGGGCGGTAATGAAAAACTGTTTTTT. Translated, it gives CASRRQGGNEKLFF.

CDR3 amino acids: CASSSPRVLEAFF. CDR3 sequence (DNA): TGTGCCAGCAGCTCCCCCCGGGTTCTTGAAGCTTTCTTT. V and J are TRBV6-6 and TRBJ1-1; no clear D gene. CDR1 and CDR2 from the germline V gene are MNHNY and SVGAGI (reference sequence). This CDR3 region has 13 residues. Trimming shortened V by 6 bases and J by 7 bases, and 15 bases separated the two germline ends.

The V and J genes are TRBV5-6 and TRBJ1-2; 12 bases are a match to TRBD1. CDR1 and CDR2 (germline): SGHDT, YYEEEE. V shed 4 bases, J shed 2 bases, and the junction held 12 bases outside the gene matches. This CDR3 region has 18 residues. For the CDR3, the DNA is TGTGCCAGCAGCAGGACCGGGACAGGGGGCATTACCAACTATGGCTACACCTTC. Its protein is CASSRTGTGGITNYGYTF.

This sequence joins TRBV4-1 and TRBJ1-1, with D hard to call. The CDR3 has 13 amino acids. In germline, CDR1 is MGHRA, CDR2 YSYEKL. V dropped 4 bases and J dropped 5 bases, with 11 bases sitting between them. Here the CDR3 reads CASSPFGGTEAFF. CDR3 coding DNA: TGCGCCAGCAGCCCCTTCGGAGGAACTGAAGCTTTCTTT.

The J gene is TRBJ2-5, the V gene TRBV4-2, with a possible D match to TRBD1 (5 bases). Germline assignment: CDR1 LGHNA and CDR2 YNFKEQ. This CDR3 has 13 residues. V was shortened by 3 bases and J by 1 base, with 6 bases between the two germline ends. For the CDR3, the DNA is TGTGCCAGCAGCCAGGGGCGCCAAGAGACCCAGTACTTC. The encoded protein is CASSQGRQETQYF.

This clone has a single count. This chain uses TRBV7-2 with TRBJ2-1; 10 positions match TRBD2. V trimming: 0 bases; J trimming: 8 bases; junction bases outside the gene matches: 4. This CDR3 is built from 15 residues. From germline, CDR1 is SGHTA and CDR2 FQGNSA. CDR3 nucleotide sequence: TGTGCCAGCAGCTTAGCAAGCGGGGGGGCACATGAGCAGTTCTTC. As protein: CASSLASGGAHEQFF.

The V gene is TRBV18, the J gene TRBJ2-4; 7 positions agree with TRBD2. The J segment lost 3 bases and the V segment lost 3 bases, leaving 5 bases of the junction unmatched. CDR3 length: 15 residues. CDR1 is KGHSH, CDR2 LQKENI, per germline. CDR3 sequence (DNA): TGTGCCAGCTCACCGGTTACTAGCGACAAAAACATTCAGTACTTC. Protein sequence: CASSPVTSDKNIQYF.

This clone appeared a single time. The gene calls are TRBV6-6 and TRBJ2-7; D gene uncertain. The V and J ends lost 0 bases and 3 bases respectively, with 9 bases between them. CDR1 is MNHNY and CDR2 is SVGAGI in the germline V gene (reference sequence). The CDR3 loop spans 14 amino acids. In DNA form, the CDR3 reads TGTGCCAGCAGTTACTCGAGAGACGGCTACGAGCAGTACGTC. Protein product: CASSYSRDGYEQYV.

The rearrangement joins TRBV30 to TRBJ2-7; 7 bases map to TRBD1. The V segment lost 7 bases and the J segment 2 bases; nucleotides outside the gene matches: 8. The CDR3 totals 13 residues. The germline V gene has CDR1 GTSNPN and CDR2 SVGIG (reference sequence). This CDR3 reads CAFRKQGAYEQYF. The CDR3 DNA sequence: TGTGCCTTCCGGAAGCAGGGGGCCTACGAGCAGTACTTC.

This clone occurred a few times. The V gene is TRBV19, the J gene TRBJ1-6; D may be TRBD1 (5 bases). Germline CDR1 reads LNHDA; CDR2 reads SQIVND (reference sequence). Trimming took off 7 bases at V and 10 bases at J, with 14 bases between the two ends. There are 13 residues in the CDR3. In DNA form, the CDR3 reads TGTGCCAGTAAGGGCCAGGGTCCCTCACCCCTCCACTTT. It is translated as CASKGQGPSPLHF. Complete variable domain (other parts from reference TRBV19 and TRBJ1-6): DGGITQSPKYLFRKEGQNVTLSCEQNLNHDAMYWYRQDPGQGLRLIYYSQIVNDFQKGDIAEGYSVSREKKESFPLTVTSAQKNPTAFYLCASKGQGPSPLHFGNGTRLTVT.

This chain connects TRBV5-1 to TRBJ1-4; no clear D gene. Germline CDR1 is SGHRS and CDR2 is YFSETQ. V lost 1 base, J lost 0 bases, and 13 bases lay in between. The CDR3 contains 17 residues. As DNA, the CDR3 is TGCGCCAGCAGCTTGTTAGGGTCCGGGGCAACTAATGAAAAACTGTTTTTT. As protein: CASSLLGSGATNEKLFF.